Below, 10 T cell receptor beta chains from the same sample are listed, as sequenced in a study of cytomegalovirus exposure and HLA in healthy donors. The PCR employed 60 Vbeta primers together with 13 Jbeta primers. Assay: immunoSEQ multiplex PCR; the TCRdb copy retains only in-frame clones and omits some. This sample has under 150,000 clones, with about four fifths found just once. The sequenced material came from PBMCs. Every receptor here comes from a middle-aged woman in good health and CMV-seronegative.

The chain recombines TRBV5-4 with TRBJ1-5; the match to TRBD1 covers 7 bases. The CDR3 contains 14 residues. J was trimmed by 7 bases and V by 2 bases; bases with no gene match: 6. The germline gives CDR1 SGHNT, CDR2 YYREEE (reference sequence). The CDR3 region is CASSLQGTDQPQHF. In nucleotides, the CDR3 is TGTGCCAGCAGCTTACAGGGGACGGACCAGCCCCAGCATTTT.

This chain uses TRBV2 with TRBJ2-7; the match to TRBD1 covers 8 bases. In germline, CDR1 is SNHLY, CDR2 FYNNEI. Trimming cost V 6 bases and J 2 bases; bases outside gene matches: 9. The length of the CDR3 is 15 residues. CDR3 nucleotide sequence: TGTGCCAGCAGAGAGGGGACAGGCGTTACCTACGAGCAGTACTTC. Translated: CASREGTGVTYEQYF.

The chain recombines TRBV28 with TRBJ1-5; 11 bases line up with TRBD1. Germline values: CDR1 MDHEN, CDR2 SYDVKM. The CDR3 length is 17 residues. J gave up 7 bases and V 5 bases, and 13 bases lay outside the gene matches. The DNA of the CDR3 is TGTGCCAGCAGTCCCCCTCCCGGACAGGGGGCGGGACAGCCCCAGCATTTT. It specifies CASSPPPGQGAGQPQHF.

This sequence joins TRBV4-2 and TRBJ1-6; 7 bases match TRBD1. V lost 4 bases to trimming and J lost 0 bases; unmatched junction nucleotides: 6. The length of the CDR3 is 17 residues. Germline loops: CDR1 LGHNA, CDR2 YNFKEQ. In DNA form, the CDR3 reads TGTGCCAGCAGCCCTTCTCCAGGGGGCTCCTATAATTCACCCCTCCACTTT. The encoded protein is CASSPSPGGSYNSPLHF.

The genes are TRBV5-1 and TRBJ1-1; weak D call: TRBD1 (5 bases). Per germline, CDR1 SGHRS and CDR2 YFSETQ. The V end was cut by 0 bases, the J end by 2 bases, with 11 bases between. The CDR3 has 15 amino acids. CDR3 in amino acids: CASSLGPGINTEAFF. The CDR3 DNA sequence: TGCGCCAGCAGCTTGGGTCCAGGGATTAACACTGAAGCTTTCTTT.

The chain joins TRBV5-4 to TRBJ1-1; perhaps TRBD1 as D (6 bases). Trimming removed 2 bases from V and 4 bases from J, with 15 bases in between. This CDR3 is 15 amino acids long. Germline V lookup: CDR1 SGHNT, CDR2 YYREEE (reference sequence). CDR3 nucleotide sequence: TGTGCCAGCAGCTTTACGGGGGGGCGCGGCACTGAAGCTTTCTTT. This codes for CASSFTGGRGTEAFF.

J is TRBJ2-1 and V is TRBV25-1, with no clear D. CDR1 is MGHDK and CDR2 is SYGVNS in the germline V gene. The CDR3 consists of 12 residues. V shed 8 bases and J shed 6 bases, with 11 bases lying between them. The CDR3 DNA reads TGTGCCAGCGCCCCACTGAGCAATGAGCAGTTCTTC. It codes for CASAPLSNEQFF.

The chain is built from TRBV29-1 and TRBJ1-1; the D is unclear. The germline CDR1 and CDR2 sequences are SQVTM and ANQGSEA. The CDR3 extends over 14 amino acids. The germline V and J ends were trimmed by 4 bases and 2 bases, with 14 bases remaining between them. DNA for the CDR3: TGCAGCGTTGTGCCACCAACAGTTAACACTGAAGCTTTCTTT. Translating gives CSVVPPTVNTEAFF.

The chain couples TRBV27 to TRBJ2-5; 7 nucleotides line up with TRBD2. Per germline, CDR1 MNHEY and CDR2 SMNVEV (reference sequence). The CDR3 loop spans 14 amino acids. Trimming at V came to 5 bases and at J to 5 bases, leaving 8 bases not matched to a gene. The CDR3, as DNA: TGTGCCAGCAGTCCATGGGGAGGGGAGGAGACCCAGTACTTC. This codes for CASSPWGGEETQYF.

The chain uses TRBV5-1 and TRBJ2-5; 8 nucleotides match TRBD1. Germline CDR1 and CDR2: SGHRS and YFSETQ. J was trimmed by 5 bases and V by 4 bases; bases with no gene match: 4. The CDR3 has 13 residues. The CDR3 sequence: CASSKGQGETQYF. As DNA, the CDR3 is TGCGCCAGCAGCAAAGGACAGGGCGAGACCCAGTACTTC.